These 10 T cell receptor beta chains came from one sample sequenced in a study of shared clonotypes between healthy human individuals. The naive CD8 fraction comprised CD45RO-negative cells positively selected for CCR7 and excluded terminally differentiated effector memory CD45RA+ cells. Assay used: immunoSEQ multiplex PCR; TCRdb lists only in-frame clones, some missing. The sample shows some 740,000 clones, nearly 95% of them seen only once. The sequencing input was naive CD8+ T cells sorted from blood. These receptor sequences come from a man younger than 40 in good health.

As for this clone: The sample contains more than one DNA sequence encoding this CDR3. V usage is TRBV28 and J usage is TRBJ1-5; no definite D call. V gave up 2 bases and J gave up 4 bases, with 0 bases separating them. The CDR3 loop spans 11 amino acids. The germline V gene has CDR1 MDHEN and CDR2 SYDVKM. CDR3 DNA sequence: TGTGCCAGCAGTTTAAATCAGCCCCAGCATTTT. Its translation is CASSLNQPQHF.

This clone was observed a single time. The chain employs TRBV19 and TRBJ2-5; D unclear. This CDR3 comprises 14 residues. Per the germline V gene, CDR1 is LNHDA and CDR2 is SQIVND (reference sequence). Trimming stripped 5 bases from V and 1 base from J, with 11 bases between. The CDR3 DNA sequence: TGTGCCAGTAGTTGGGGATGGGGCCAAGAGACCCAGTACTTC. As protein: CASSWGWGQETQYF.

For the CDR3, the DNA is TGTGCCAGCAGCTTTACTAGCGGAGGATACGAGCAGTACTTC. This sequence encodes CASSFTSGGYEQYF. The rearrangement uses TRBV7-3 and TRBJ2-7, with 8 bases fitting TRBD2. CDR1 and CDR2 from the germline V gene are SGHTA and FQGTGA. This CDR3 contains 14 residues. Trimming at V came to 3 bases and at J to 4 bases, leaving 5 bases not matched to a gene.

The rearrangement uses TRBV7-8 and TRBJ2-1; a weak D match, TRBD1 (5 bases). The germline gives CDR1 SGHVS, CDR2 FQNEAQ. This CDR3 region has 17 residues. V lost 1 base and J lost 4, with 17 bases in between. CDR3 nucleotides: TGTGCCAGCAGCTTAGGGTTGGCAGGGTTGCGGTACAATGAGCAGTTCTTC. It codes for CASSLGLAGLRYNEQFF.

On this clone: This sample includes further DNA sequences coding for the same CDR3. The CDR3 protein is CASSLLQGYNEQFF. CDR3 in DNA: TGTGCCAGCAGCCTACTACAGGGATACAATGAGCAGTTCTTC. The rearrangement links TRBV7-9 to TRBJ2-1; possibly TRBD1 for D (6 bases). Germline assignment: CDR1 SEHNR and CDR2 FQNEAQ (reference sequence). The CDR3 is 14 residues long. Trimming removed 5 bases at V and 4 bases at J, with 12 bases between. The entire variable domain, with the rest obtained from reference TRBV7-9 and TRBJ2-1, is as follows: DTGVSQNPRHKITKRGQNVTFRCDPISEHNRLYWYRQTLGQGPEFLTYFQNEAQLEKSRLLSDRFSAERPKGSFSTLEIQRTEQGDSAMYLCASSLLQGYNEQFFGPGTRLTVL.

This chain joins TRBV27 and TRBJ2-2, with D tentatively TRBD2 (5 bases). Per the germline V gene, CDR1 is MNHEY and CDR2 is SMNVEV (reference sequence). The CDR3 is 13 amino acids. Trimming stripped 5 bases from V and 3 bases from J, with 7 bases between. CDR3 DNA sequence: TGTGCCAGCAGTCCCGGGGACACCGGGGAGCTGTTTTTT. Translated, it gives CASSPGDTGELFF.

About this clone itself: The sample has other DNA sequences that encode this CDR3 too. The chain has TRBV7-6 and TRBJ2-5; D remains unclear. Trimming shortened V by 0 bases and J by 4 bases, and 3 bases separated the two germline ends. The CDR3 loop spans 12 amino acids. CDR1 and CDR2 (germline): SGHVS, FNYEAQ. CDR3 sequence reads: CASSLAGETQYF. CDR3 bases: TGTGCCAGCAGCTTAGCGGGAGAGACCCAGTACTTC.

The chain links TRBV7-8 to TRBJ2-3, with D uncertain. V lost 4 bases and J 1 base, leaving 12 bases between the germline ends. Germline V gives CDR1 SGHVS, CDR2 FQNEAQ. The CDR3 is made up of 15 amino acids. This CDR3 reads CASSYLQTGTDTQYF. The CDR3 nucleotides are TGTGCCAGCAGCTACCTCCAGACCGGCACAGATACGCAGTATTTT.

V gene TRBV2 combines with J gene TRBJ2-1; 12 nucleotides match TRBD2. V lost 6 bases to trimming and J lost 0 bases; unmatched junction nucleotides: 3. The germline V gene encodes CDR1 SNHLY and CDR2 FYNNEI. The CDR3 runs 16 residues. CDR3 nucleotide sequence: TGTGCCAGCAGGCAGACTAGCGGGAGCTCCTACAATGAGCAGTTCTTC. This encodes CASRQTSGSSYNEQFF.

The chain has TRBV10-3 and TRBJ1-1; D uncertain. Germline V gives CDR1 ENHRY, CDR2 SYGVKD. The ends were cut back, 3 bases at V and 4 bases at J, with 9 bases in the middle. This CDR3 is built from 13 residues. CDR3 sequence (DNA): TGTGCCATCAGTGAAGATCGGGGCACTGAAGCTTTCTTT. Its translation is CAISEDRGTEAFF.